This T cell receptor (beta chain) is drawn from a study of neurological immune-mediated disorders. The V gene's germline CDR1 is SQVTM and CDR2 ANQGSEA. V shed 6 bases and J shed 1 base, with 8 bases lying between them. The CDR3 has 12 residues. This clonotype was observed many times. 5'RACE with 10-nucleotide random UMIs produced the cDNA. TCRdb analysed the 5' RACE reads with MiXCR anew, one entry per CDR3 protein. The table shows some 27,000 distinct CDR3 sequences, with roughly 6.7% occurring only once. The chain combines TRBV29-1 with TRBJ2-3, with D unclear. Sequenced sample: PBMCs. This TCR was recovered from a woman aged 45-59 years in good health. This CDR3 reads CSVRTGTDTQYF. The DNA for the CDR3 is TGCAGCGTACGGACCGGCACAGATACGCAGTATTTT.